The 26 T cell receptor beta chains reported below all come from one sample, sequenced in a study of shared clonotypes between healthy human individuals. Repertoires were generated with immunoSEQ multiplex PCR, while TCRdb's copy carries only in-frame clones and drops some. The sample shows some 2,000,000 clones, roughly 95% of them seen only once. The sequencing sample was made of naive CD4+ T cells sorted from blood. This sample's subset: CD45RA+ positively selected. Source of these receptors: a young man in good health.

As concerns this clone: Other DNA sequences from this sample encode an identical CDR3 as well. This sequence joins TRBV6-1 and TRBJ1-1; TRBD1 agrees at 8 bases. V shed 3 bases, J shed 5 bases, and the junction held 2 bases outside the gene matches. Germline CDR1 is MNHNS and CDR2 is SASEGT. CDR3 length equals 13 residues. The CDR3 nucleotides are TGTGCCAGCAGTGACAGGGGGCGGACTGAAGCTTTCTTT. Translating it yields CASSDRGRTEAFF.

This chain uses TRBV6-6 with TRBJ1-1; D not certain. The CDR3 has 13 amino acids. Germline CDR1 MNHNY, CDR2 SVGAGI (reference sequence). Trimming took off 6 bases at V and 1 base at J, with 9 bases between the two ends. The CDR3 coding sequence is TGTGCCAGCAGCCCAGACTCGAACACTGAAGCTTTCTTT. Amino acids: CASSPDSNTEAFF.

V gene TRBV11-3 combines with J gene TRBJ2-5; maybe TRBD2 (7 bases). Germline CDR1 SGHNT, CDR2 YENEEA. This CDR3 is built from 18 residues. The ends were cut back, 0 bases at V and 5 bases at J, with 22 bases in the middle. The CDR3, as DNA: TGTGCCAGCAGCTTAGACCCAAGGATGGGGGGGGCGAGGGAGACCCAGTACTTC. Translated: CASSLDPRMGGARETQYF.

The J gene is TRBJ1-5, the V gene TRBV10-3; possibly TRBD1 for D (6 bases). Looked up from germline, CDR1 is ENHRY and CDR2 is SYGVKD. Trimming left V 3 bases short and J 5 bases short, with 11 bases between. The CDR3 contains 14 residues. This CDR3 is CAISENRDDQPQHF. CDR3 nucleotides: TGTGCCATCAGTGAAAACAGGGATGATCAGCCCCAGCATTTT.

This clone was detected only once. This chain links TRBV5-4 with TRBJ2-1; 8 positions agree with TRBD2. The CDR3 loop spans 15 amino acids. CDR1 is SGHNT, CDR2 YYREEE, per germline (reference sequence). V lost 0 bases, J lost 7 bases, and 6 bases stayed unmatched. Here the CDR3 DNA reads TGTGCCAGCAGCTTGGGCAGCGGGGGCAGAAATGAGCAGTTCTTC. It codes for CASSLGSGGRNEQFF.

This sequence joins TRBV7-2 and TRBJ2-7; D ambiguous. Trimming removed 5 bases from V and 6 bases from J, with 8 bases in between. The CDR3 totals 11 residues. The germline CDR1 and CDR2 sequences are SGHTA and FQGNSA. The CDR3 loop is CASSPETEQYF. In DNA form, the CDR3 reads TGTGCCAGCAGCCCCGAGACCGAGCAGTACTTC.

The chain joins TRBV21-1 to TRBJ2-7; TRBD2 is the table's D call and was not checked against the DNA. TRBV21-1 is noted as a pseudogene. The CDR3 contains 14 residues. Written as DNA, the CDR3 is TGTGCCAGCAGCAAAGGACTAGCGCCAAGGGAGCAGTACTTC. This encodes CASSKGLAPREQYF.

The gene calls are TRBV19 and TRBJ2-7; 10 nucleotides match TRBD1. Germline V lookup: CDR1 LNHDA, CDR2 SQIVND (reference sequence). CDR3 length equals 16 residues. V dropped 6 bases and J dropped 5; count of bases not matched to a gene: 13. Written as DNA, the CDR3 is TGTGCCAGTAGCCCCTCTCCCGGGACAGGGGACCACGAGCAGTACTTC. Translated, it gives CASSPSPGTGDHEQYF.

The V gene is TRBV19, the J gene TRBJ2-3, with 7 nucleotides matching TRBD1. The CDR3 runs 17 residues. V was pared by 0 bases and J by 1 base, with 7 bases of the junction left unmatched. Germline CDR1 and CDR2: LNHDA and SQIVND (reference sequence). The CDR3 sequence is CASSIDTGALGTDTQYF. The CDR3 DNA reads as TGTGCCAGTAGTATAGACACAGGGGCCCTCGGCACAGATACGCAGTATTTT.

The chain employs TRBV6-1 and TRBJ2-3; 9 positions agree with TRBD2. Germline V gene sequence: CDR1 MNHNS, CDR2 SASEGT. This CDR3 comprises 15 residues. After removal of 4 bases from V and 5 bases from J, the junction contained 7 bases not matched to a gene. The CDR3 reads CASSVLAGVEDTQYF. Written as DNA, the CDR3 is TGTGCCAGCAGTGTCTTAGCGGGAGTCGAAGATACGCAGTATTTT.

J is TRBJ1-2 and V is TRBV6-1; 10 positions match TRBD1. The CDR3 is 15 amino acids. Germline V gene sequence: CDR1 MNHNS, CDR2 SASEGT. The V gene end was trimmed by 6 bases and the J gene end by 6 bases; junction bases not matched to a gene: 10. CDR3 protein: CASSPREGQGNGYTF. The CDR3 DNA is TGTGCCAGCAGCCCAAGGGAGGGACAGGGGAATGGCTACACCTTC.

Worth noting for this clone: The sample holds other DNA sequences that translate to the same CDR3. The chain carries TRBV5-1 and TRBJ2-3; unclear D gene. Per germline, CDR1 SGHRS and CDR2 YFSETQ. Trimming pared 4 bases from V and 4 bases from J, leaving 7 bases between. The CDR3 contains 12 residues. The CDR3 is CASSLEADTQYF. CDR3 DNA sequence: TGCGCCAGCAGCCTCGAAGCAGATACGCAGTATTTT. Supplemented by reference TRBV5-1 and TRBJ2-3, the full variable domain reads KAGVTQTPRYLIKTRGQQVTLSCSPISGHRSVSWYQQTPGQGLQFLFEYFSETQRNKGNFPGRFSGRQFSNSRSEMNVSTLELGDSALYLCASSLEADTQYFGPGTRLTVL.

DNA for the CDR3: TGTGCCAGCAGCTTAAAAAGGGGAGTGATCACTGAAGCTTTCTTT. Amino acid sequence: CASSLKRGVITEAFF. The chain uses TRBV11-2 and TRBJ1-1, with D perhaps matching TRBD1 (5 bases). Germline V gives CDR1 SGHAT, CDR2 FQNNGV. The CDR3 has 15 amino acids. Trimming removed 2 bases from V and 4 bases from J, with 14 bases in between.

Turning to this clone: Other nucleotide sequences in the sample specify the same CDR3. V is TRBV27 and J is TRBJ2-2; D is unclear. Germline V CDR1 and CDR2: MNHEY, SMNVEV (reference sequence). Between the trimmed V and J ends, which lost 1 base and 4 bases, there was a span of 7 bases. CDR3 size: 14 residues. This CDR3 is CASSLLTGTGELFF. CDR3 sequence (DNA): TGTGCCAGCAGTTTATTGACGGGCACCGGGGAGCTGTTTTTT.

The chain's CDR3 is CASSLYHTGDTQYF. CDR3 nucleotides: TGTGCCAGCAGCTTATATCACACGGGAGATACGCAGTATTTT. The chain carries TRBV7-2 and TRBJ2-3; D not resolved. CDR3 length: 14 amino acids. Trimming removed 2 bases from V and 5 bases from J, with 11 bases in between. Looked up from germline, CDR1 is SGHTA and CDR2 is FQGNSA.

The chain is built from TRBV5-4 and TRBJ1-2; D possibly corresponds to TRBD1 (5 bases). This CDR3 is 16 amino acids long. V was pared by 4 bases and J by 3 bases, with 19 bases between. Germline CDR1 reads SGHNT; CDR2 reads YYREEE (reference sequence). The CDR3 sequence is CASSPWREGRDYGYTF. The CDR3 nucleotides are TGTGCCAGCAGCCCATGGCGTGAGGGGCGAGACTATGGCTACACCTTC. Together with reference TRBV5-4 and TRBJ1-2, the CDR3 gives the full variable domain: ETGVTQSPTHLIKTRGQQVTLRCSSQSGHNTVSWYQQALGQGPQFIFQYYREEENGRGNFPPRFSGLQFPNYSSELNVNALELDDSALYLCASSPWREGRDYGYTFGSGTRLTVV.

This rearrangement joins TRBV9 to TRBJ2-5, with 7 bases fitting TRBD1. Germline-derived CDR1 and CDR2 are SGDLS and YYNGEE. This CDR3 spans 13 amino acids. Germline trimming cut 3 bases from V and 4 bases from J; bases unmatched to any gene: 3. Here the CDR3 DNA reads TGTGCCAGCAGCGGTGGACAGGCAGAGACCCAGTACTTC. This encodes CASSGGQAETQYF.

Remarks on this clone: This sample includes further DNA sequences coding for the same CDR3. CDR3 sequence (DNA): TGTGCCTGGAGCGGACAGGGGGCGGAGACCCAGTACTTC. Residues: CAWSGQGAETQYF. This sequence joins TRBV30 and TRBJ2-5; 11 bases are shared with TRBD1. Unmatched junction bases numbered 2, after V lost 3 bases and J lost 5 bases. The CDR3 covers 13 residues. CDR1 is GTSNPN and CDR2 is SVGIG in the germline V gene (reference sequence).

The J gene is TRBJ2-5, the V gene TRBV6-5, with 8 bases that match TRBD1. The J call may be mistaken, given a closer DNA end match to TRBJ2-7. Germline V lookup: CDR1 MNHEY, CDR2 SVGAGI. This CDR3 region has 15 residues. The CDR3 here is CASSRTGISSYEQYF. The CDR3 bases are TGTGCCAGCAGCCGGACAGGGATTAGCTCCTACGAGCAGTACTTC.

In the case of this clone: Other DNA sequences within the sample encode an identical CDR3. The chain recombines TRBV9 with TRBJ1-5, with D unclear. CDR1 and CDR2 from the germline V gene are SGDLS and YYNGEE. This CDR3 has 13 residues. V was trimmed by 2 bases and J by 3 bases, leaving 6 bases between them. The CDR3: CASSVGNNQPQHF. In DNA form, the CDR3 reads TGTGCCAGCAGCGTCGGGAACAATCAGCCCCAGCATTTT.

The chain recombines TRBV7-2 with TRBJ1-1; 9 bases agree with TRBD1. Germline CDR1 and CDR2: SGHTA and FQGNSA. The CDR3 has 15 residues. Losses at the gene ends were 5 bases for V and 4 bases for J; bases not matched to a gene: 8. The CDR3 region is CASSQQGARSTEAFF. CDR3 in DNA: TGTGCCAGCAGCCAACAGGGGGCAAGGAGCACTGAAGCTTTCTTT.

The DNA of the CDR3 is TGTGCCAGCAGTGGGGCAGGGTATATGTTTATCAATAATGAAAAACTGTTTTTT. It encodes CASSGAGYMFINNEKLFF. This sequence joins TRBV28 and TRBJ1-4; a weak D match, TRBD1 (5 bases). Germline V gene sequence: CDR1 MDHEN, CDR2 SYDVKM. The V end lost 5 bases, the J end lost 4 bases, and 23 bases lay between the germline ends. CDR3 size: 18 residues.

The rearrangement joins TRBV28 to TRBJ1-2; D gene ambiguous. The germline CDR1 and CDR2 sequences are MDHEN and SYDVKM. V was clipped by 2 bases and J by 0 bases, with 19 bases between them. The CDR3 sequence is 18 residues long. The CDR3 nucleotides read TGTGCCAGCAGTTTACAAGGTTTCTCGGGGAGTCCTAACTATGGCTACACCTTC. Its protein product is CASSLQGFSGSPNYGYTF.

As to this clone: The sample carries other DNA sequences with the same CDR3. The DNA for the CDR3 is TGCGCCAGCAGCTTGGGGACAGGGGGAAATCAGCCCCAGCATTTT. Encoded protein: CASSLGTGGNQPQHF. The J gene is TRBJ1-5, the V gene TRBV5-1; 10 nucleotides agree with TRBD1. Germline loops: CDR1 SGHRS, CDR2 YFSETQ. The CDR3 sequence is 15 residues long. The V and J ends lost 0 bases and 4 bases, in that order; junction bases with no gene match: 1.

DNA for the CDR3: TGTGCTAGTGGTTTGGTAGGCGTCAGGGTGGCCTACGAGCAGTACTTC. Translated, it gives CASGLVGVRVAYEQYF. V usage is TRBV12-5 and J usage is TRBJ2-7; tentative D call: TRBD1 (5 bases). The CDR3 has 16 amino acids. Germline loops: CDR1 LGHNT, CDR2 FRNRAP. The germline V and J ends were trimmed by 0 bases and 2 bases, with 14 bases remaining between them.

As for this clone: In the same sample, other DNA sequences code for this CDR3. DNA for the CDR3: TGTGCCAGTAGCCCCGACAGGGTGGCTAACTATGGCTACACCTTC. Translating it yields CASSPDRVANYGYTF. V gene TRBV19 combines with J gene TRBJ1-2; 7 bases align to TRBD1. V lost 6 bases, J lost 0 bases, and 7 bases stayed unmatched. Germline V gene data show CDR1 as LNHDA and CDR2 as SQIVND (reference sequence). CDR3 length: 15 amino acids.